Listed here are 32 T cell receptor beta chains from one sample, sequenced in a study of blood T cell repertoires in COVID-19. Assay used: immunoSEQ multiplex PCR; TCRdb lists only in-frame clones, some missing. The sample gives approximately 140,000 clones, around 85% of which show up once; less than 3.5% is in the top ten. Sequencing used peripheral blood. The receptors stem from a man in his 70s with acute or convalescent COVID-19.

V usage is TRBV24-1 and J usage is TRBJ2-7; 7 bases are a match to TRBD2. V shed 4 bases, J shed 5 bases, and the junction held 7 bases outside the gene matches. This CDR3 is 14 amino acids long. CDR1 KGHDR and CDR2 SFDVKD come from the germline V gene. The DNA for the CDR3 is TGTGCCACCAGTGACTCCCTGACTAGCAACGAGCAGTACTTC. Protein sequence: CATSDSLTSNEQYF.

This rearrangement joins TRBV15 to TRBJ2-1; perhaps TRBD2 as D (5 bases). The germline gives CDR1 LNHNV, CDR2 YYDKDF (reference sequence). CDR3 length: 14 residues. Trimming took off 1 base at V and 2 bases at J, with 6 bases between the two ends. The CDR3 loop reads CATSRGGPYNEQFF. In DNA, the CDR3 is TGTGCCACCAGCAGAGGCGGGCCCTACAATGAGCAGTTCTTC.

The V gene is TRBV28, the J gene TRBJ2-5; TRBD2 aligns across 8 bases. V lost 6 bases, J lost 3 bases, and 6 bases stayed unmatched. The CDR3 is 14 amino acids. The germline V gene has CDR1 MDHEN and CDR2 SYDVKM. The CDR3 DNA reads TGTGCCAGCAGCGAGACTAGCGCCGAAGAGACCCAGTACTTC. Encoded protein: CASSETSAEETQYF. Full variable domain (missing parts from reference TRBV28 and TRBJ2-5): DVKVTQSSRYLVKRTGEKVFLECVQDMDHENMFWYRQDPGLGLRLIYFSYDVKMKEKGDIPEGYSVSREKKERFSLILESASTNQTSMYLCASSETSAEETQYFGPGTRLLVL.

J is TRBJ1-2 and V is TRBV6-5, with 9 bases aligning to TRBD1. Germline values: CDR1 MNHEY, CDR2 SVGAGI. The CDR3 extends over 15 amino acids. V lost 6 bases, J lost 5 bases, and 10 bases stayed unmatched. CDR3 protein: CASSRQGGTLYGYTF. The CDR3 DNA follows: TGTGCCAGCAGCCGACAGGGGGGCACTTTATATGGCTACACCTTC.

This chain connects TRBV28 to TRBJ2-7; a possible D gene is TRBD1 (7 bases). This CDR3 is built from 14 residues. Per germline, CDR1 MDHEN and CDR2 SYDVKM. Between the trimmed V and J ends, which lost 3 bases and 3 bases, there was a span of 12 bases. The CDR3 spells CASSLGGQFYEQYF. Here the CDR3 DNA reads TGTGCCAGCAGTTTGGGGGGACAGTTCTACGAGCAGTACTTC.

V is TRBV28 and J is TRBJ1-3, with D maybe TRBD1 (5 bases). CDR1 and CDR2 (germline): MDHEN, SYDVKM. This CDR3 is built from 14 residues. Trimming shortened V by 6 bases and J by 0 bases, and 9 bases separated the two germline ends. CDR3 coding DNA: TGTGCCAGCAGGGGGGGGAGCTCTGGAAACACCATATATTTT. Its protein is CASRGGSSGNTIYF.

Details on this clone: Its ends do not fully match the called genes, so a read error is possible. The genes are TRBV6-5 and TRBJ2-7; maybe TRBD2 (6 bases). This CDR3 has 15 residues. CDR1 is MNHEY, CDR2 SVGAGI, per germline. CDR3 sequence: CASSDSGAPGYEQYF. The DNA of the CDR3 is TGTGCCAGCAGTGACTCGGGAGCCCCTGGGTACGAGCAGTACTTC.

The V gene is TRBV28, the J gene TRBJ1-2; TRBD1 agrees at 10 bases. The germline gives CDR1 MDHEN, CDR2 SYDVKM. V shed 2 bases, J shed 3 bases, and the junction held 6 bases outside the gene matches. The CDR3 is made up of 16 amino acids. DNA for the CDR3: TGTGCCAGCAGTTTAAGGGGACAGGGGTCCGACTATGGCTACACCTTC. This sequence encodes CASSLRGQGSDYGYTF.

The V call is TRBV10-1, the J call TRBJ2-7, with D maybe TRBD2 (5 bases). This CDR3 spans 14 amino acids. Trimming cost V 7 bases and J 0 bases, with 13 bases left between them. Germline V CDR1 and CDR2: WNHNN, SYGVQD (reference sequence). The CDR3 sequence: CASKPGSSSYEQYF. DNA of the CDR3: TGCGCCAGCAAGCCGGGATCTAGCTCCTACGAGCAGTACTTC.

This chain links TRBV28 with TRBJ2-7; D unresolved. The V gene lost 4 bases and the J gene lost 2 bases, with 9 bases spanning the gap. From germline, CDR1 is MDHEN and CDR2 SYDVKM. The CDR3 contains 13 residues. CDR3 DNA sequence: TGTGCCAGCAGTTCCCCCATTCCCTACGAGCAGTACTTC. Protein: CASSSPIPYEQYF.

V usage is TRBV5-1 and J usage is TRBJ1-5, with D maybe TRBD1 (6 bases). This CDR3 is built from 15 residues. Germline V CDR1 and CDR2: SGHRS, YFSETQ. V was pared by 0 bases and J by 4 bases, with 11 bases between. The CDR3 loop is CASSLAGDRNQPQHF. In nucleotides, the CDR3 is TGCGCCAGCAGCTTGGCAGGGGATCGGAATCAGCCCCAGCATTTT.

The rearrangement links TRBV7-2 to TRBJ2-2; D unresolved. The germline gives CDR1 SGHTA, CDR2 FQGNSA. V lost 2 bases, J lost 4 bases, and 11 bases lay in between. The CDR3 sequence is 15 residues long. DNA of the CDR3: TGTGCCAGCAGCTTAAGGAGCTCCCGCACCGGGGAGCTGTTTTTT. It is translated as CASSLRSSRTGELFF.

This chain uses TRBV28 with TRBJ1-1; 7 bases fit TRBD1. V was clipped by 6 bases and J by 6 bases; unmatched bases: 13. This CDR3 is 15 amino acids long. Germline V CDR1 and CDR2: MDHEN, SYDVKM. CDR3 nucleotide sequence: TGTGCCAGCAGCGAGACAGGGAATCGAATCCCTGAAGCTTTCTTT. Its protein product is CASSETGNRIPEAFF.

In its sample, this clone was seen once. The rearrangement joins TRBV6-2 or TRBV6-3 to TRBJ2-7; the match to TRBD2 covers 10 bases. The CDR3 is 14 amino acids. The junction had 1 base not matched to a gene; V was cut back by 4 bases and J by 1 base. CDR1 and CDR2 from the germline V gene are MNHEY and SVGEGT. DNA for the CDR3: TGTGCCAGCAGTTCTAGCGGGAGATCCTACGAGCAGTACTTC. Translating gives CASSSSGRSYEQYF.

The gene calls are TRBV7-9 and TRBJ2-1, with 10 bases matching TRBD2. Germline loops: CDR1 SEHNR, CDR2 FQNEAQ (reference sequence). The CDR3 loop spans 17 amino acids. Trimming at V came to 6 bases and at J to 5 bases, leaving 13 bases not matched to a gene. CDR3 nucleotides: TGTGCCAGCAGTCGGACTAGCGGATCTGGGAGGCACAATGAGCAGTTCTTC. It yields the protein CASSRTSGSGRHNEQFF. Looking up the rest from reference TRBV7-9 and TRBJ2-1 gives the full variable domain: DTGVSQNPRHKITKRGQNVTFRCDPISEHNRLYWYRQTLGQGPEFLTYFQNEAQLEKSRLLSDRFSAERPKGSFSTLEIQRTEQGDSAMYLCASSRTSGSGRHNEQFFGPGTRLTVL.

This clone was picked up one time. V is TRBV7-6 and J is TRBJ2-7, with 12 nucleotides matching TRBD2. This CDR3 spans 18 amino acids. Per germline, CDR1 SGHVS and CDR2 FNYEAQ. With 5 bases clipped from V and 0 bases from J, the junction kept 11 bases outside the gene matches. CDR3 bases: TGTGCCAGCAGCCCCCTACTAGCGGGAGGAATAACCTCCTACGAGCAGTACTTC. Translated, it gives CASSPLLAGGITSYEQYF.

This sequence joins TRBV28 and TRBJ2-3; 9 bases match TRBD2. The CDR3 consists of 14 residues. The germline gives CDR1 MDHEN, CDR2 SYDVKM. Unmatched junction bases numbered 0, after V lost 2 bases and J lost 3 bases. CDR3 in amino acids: CASSLAGGTDTQYF. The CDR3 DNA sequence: TGTGCCAGCAGTTTAGCGGGAGGGACAGATACGCAGTATTTT. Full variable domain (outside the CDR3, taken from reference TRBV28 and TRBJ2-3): DVKVTQSSRYLVKRTGEKVFLECVQDMDHENMFWYRQDPGLGLRLIYFSYDVKMKEKGDIPEGYSVSREKKERFSLILESASTNQTSMYLCASSLAGGTDTQYFGPGTRLTVL.

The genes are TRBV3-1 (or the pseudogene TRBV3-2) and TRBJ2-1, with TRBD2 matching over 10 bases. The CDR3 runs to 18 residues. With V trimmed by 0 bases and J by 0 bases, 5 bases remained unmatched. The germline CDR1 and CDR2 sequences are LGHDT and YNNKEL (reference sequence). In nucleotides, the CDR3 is TGTGCCAGCAGCCAAGATCCGCCTAGCGGGAGCTCCTACAATGAGCAGTTCTTC. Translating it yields CASSQDPPSGSSYNEQFF.

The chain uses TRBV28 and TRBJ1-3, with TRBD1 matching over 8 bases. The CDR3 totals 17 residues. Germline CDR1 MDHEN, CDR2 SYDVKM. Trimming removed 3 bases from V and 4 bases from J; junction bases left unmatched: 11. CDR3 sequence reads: CASSFGDRGFGGNTIYF. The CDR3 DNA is TGTGCCAGCAGTTTTGGTGACAGGGGATTTGGGGGAAACACCATATATTTT.

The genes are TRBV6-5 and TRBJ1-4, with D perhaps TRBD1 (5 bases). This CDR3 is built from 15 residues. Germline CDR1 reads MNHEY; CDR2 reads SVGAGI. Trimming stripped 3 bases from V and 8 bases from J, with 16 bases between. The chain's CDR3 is CASSYRGFLGEKLFF. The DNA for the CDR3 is TGTGCCAGCAGTTATAGGGGCTTTTTGGGGGAAAAACTGTTTTTT.

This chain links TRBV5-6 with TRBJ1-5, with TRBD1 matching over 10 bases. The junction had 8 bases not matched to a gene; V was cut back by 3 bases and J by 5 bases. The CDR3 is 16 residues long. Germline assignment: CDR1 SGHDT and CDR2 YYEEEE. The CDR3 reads CASSSDRGLFDQPQHF. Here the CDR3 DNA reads TGTGCCAGCAGCTCTGACAGGGGGCTCTTTGATCAGCCCCAGCATTTT.

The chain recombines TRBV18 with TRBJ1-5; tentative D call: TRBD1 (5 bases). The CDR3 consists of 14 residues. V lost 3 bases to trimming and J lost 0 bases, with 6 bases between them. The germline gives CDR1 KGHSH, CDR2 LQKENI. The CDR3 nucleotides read TGTGCCAGCTCACCTAGGGGTAGCAATCAGCCCCAGCATTTT. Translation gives CASSPRGSNQPQHF. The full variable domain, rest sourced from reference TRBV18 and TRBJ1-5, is NAGVMQNPRHLVRRRGQEARLRCSPMKGHSHVYWYRQLPEEGLKFMVYLQKENIIDESGMPKERFSAEFPKEGPSILRIQQVVRGDSAAYFCASSPRGSNQPQHFGDGTRLSIL.

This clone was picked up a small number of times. DNA for the CDR3: TGTGCCAGCCACAGGGGGCTTGGCAATCAGCCCCAGCATTTT. Residues: CASHRGLGNQPQHF. The chain carries TRBV19 and TRBJ1-5; TRBD1 matches 9 bases. With V trimmed by 9 bases and J by 2 bases, 5 bases remained unmatched. The CDR3 has 14 amino acids. CDR1 is LNHDA, CDR2 SQIVND, per germline (reference sequence).

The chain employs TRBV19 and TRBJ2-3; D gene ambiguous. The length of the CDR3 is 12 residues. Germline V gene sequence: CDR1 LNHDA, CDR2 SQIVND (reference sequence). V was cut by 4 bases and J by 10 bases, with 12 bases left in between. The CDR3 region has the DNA TGTGCCAGTAGTACCTCCTTAGGAGCGCAGTATTTT. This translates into CASSTSLGAQYF. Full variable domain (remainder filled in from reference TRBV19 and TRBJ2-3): DGGITQSPKYLFRKEGQNVTLSCEQNLNHDAMYWYRQDPGQGLRLIYYSQIVNDFQKGDIAEGYSVSREKKESFPLTVTSAQKNPTAFYLCASSTSLGAQYFGPGTRLTVL.

The CDR3 spells CATSDPTSGRWDGELFF. DNA of the CDR3: TGTGCCACCAGTGATCCAACTAGCGGGAGATGGGACGGGGAGCTGTTTTTT. The chain has TRBV24-1 and TRBJ2-2; 11 bases are shared with TRBD2. The CDR3 sequence is 17 residues long. V lost 3 bases to trimming and J lost 7 bases; unmatched junction nucleotides: 9. The V gene's germline CDR1 is KGHDR and CDR2 SFDVKD.

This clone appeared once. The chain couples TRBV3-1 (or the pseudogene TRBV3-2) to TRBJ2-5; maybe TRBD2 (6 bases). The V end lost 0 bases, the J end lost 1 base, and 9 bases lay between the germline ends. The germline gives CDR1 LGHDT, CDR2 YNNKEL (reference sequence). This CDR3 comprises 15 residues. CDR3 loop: CASSQDHSGQETQYF. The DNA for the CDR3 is TGTGCCAGCAGCCAAGATCATAGCGGCCAAGAGACCCAGTACTTC.

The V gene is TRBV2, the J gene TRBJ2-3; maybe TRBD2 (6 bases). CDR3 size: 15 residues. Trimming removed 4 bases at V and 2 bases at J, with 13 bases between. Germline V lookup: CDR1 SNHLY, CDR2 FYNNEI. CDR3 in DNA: TGTGCCAGCAGTGGGGGTAGCGGCTACACAGATACGCAGTATTTT. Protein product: CASSGGSGYTDTQYF.

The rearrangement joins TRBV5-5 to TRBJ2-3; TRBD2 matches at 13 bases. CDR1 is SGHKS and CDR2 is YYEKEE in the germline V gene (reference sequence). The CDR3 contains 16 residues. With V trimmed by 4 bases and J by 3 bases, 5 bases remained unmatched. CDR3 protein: CASSPGTSGITDTQYF. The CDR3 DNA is TGTGCCAGCAGCCCAGGGACTAGCGGGATAACAGATACGCAGTATTTT.

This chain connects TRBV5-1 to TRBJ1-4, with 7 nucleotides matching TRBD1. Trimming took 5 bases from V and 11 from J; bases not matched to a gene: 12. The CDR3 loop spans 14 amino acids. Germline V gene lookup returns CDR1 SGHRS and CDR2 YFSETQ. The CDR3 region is CASRPGTAEMKLFF. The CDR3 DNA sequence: TGCGCCAGCAGGCCAGGGACAGCTGAAATGAAACTGTTTTTT.

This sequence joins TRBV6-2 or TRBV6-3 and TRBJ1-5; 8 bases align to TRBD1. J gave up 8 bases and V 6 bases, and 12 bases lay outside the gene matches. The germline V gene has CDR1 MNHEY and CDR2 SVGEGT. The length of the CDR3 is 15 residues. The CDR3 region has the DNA TGTGCCAGCAGCGTCGACAGGGGCGGGAGGGAGCCCCAGCATTTT. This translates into CASSVDRGGREPQHF.

The CDR3, as DNA: TGCGCCAGCAGCTTGCCGGGACTAGCGGGATACCGGACCTCCTACAATGAGCAGTTCTTC. Its protein is CASSLPGLAGYRTSYNEQFF. This chain joins TRBV5-1 and TRBJ2-1; 13 bases are shared with TRBD2. This CDR3 has 20 amino acids. Per the germline V gene, CDR1 is SGHRS and CDR2 is YFSETQ. V lost 1 base, J lost 0 bases, and 10 bases stayed unmatched.

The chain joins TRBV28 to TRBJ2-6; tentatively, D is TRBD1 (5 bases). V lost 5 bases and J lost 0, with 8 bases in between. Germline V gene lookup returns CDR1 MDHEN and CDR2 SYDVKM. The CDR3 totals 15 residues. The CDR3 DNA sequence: TGTGCCAGCAGTACCACAGGCTCTGGGGCCAACGTCCTGACTTTC. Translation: CASSTTGSGANVLTF.